The T cell receptor (beta chain) described here comes from a study of T cell changes during pregnancy in multiple sclerosis. Germline values: CDR1 SGHRS, CDR2 YFSETQ. The CDR3 loop spans 15 amino acids. V gave up 0 bases and J gave up 1 base, with 8 bases separating them. The table came from immunoSEQ multiplex PCR; TCRdb's copy has only in-frame clones and leaves some out. The data show tens of thousands of clones, 80% to 95% seen once. The specimen comprised peripheral blood, sampled in the third trimester of pregnancy. This sequence originates from a female donor in good health, enrolled as a control in a pregnancy study. This chain connects TRBV5-1 to TRBJ2-1; no definite D call. Here the CDR3 reads CASSLAAGSYNEQFF. The CDR3 region has the DNA TGCGCCAGCAGCTTGGCCGCCGGTTCCTACAATGAGCAGTTCTTC.